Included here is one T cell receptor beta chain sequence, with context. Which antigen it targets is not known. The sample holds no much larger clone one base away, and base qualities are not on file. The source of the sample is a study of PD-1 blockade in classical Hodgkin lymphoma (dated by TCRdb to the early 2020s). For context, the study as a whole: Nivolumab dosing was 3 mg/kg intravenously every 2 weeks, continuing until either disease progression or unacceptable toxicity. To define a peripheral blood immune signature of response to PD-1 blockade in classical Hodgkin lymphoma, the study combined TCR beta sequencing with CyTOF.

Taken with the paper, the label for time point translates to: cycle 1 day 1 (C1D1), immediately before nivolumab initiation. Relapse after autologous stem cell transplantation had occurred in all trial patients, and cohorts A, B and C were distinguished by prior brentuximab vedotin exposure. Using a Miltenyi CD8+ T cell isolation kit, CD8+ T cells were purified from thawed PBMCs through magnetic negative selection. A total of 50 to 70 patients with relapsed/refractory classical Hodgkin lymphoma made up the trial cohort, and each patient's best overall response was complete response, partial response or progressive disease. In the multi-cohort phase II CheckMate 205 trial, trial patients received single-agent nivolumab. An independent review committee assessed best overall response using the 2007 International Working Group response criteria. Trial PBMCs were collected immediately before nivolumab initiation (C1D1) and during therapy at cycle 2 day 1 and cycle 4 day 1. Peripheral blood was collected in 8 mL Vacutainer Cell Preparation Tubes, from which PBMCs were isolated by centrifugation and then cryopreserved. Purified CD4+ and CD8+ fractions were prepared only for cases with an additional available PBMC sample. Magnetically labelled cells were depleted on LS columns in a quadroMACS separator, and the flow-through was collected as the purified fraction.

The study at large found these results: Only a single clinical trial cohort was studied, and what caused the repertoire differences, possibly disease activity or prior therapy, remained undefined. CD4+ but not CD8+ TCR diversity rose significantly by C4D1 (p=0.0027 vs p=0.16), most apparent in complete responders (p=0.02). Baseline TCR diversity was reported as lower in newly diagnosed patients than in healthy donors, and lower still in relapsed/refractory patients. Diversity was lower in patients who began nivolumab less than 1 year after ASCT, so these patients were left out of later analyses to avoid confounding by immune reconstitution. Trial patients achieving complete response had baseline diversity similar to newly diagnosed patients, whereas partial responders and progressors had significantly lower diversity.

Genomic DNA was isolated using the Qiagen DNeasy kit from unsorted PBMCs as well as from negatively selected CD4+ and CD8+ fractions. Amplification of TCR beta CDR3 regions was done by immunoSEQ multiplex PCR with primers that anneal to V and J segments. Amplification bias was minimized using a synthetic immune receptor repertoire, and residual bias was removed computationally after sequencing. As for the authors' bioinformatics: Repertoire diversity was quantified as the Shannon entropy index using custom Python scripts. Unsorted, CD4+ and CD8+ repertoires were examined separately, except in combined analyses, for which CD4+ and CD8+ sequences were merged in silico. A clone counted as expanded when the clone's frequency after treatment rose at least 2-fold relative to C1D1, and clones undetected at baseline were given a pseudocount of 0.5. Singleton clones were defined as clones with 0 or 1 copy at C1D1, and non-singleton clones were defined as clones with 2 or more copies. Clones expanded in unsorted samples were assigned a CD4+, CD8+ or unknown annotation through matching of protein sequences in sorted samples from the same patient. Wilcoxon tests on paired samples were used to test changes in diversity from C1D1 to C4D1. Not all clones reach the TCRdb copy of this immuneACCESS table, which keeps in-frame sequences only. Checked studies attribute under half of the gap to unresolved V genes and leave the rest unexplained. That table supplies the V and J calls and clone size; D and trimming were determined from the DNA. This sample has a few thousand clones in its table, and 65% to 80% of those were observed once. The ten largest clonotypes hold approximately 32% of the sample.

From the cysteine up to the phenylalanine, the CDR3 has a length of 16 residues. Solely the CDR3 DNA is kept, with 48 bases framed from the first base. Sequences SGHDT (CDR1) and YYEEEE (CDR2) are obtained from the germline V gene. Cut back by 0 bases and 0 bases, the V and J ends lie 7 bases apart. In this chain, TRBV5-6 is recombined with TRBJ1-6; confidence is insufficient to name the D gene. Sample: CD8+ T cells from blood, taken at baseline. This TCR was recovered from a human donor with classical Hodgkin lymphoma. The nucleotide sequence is TGTGCCAGCAGCTTGGCTGGGAGCTCCTATAATTCACCCCTCCACTTT. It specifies CASSLAGSSYNSPLHF.